This TCR beta chain emerged from a study of CD4+ T cells in melanoma. Findings of the study overall: Reportedly, melanoma neoantigen-specific CD4+ T cells showed varied differentiation states. A reported correlation linked neoantigen-specific CD4+ T cells to CD8+, macrophage and B cell function.

V was clipped by 1 base and J by 6 bases; unmatched bases: 0. Germline CDR1 is GTSNPN and CDR2 is SVGIG (reference sequence). The CDR3 is 13 residues long. Clones were sequenced by immunoSEQ multiplex PCR, and TCRdb holds only the in-frame ones, with some missing. The sample holds about 10,000 clones, roughly two thirds seen once. Turning to this clone: Its antigen remains unknown.

The sample was cells from a culture (not recorded whether cultured in vitro). The V and J genes are TRBV30 and TRBJ1-6; TRBD1 aligns across 7 bases. The receptor was derived from a human donor with melanoma. The CDR3 DNA reads TGTGCCTGGAGTGGACAGGGTAATTCACCCCTCCACTTT. This gives the protein CAWSGQGNSPLHF.